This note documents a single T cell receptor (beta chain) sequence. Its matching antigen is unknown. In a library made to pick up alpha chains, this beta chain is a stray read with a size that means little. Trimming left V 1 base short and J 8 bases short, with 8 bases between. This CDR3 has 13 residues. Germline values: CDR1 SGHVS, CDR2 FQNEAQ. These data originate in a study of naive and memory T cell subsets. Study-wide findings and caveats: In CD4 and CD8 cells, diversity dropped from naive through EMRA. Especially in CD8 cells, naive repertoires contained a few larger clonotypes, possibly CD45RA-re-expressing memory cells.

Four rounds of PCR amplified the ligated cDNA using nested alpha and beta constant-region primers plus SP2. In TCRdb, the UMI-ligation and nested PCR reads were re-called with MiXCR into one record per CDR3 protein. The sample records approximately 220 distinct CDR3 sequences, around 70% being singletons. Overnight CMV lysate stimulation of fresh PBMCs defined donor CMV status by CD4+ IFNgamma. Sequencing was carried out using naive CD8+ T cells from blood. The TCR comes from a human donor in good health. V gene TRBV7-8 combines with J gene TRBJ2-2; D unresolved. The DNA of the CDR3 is TGTGCCAGCAGCTTAGTCTTGGAGGGGGAGCTGTTTTTT. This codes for CASSLVLEGELFF. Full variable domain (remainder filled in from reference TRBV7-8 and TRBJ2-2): GAGVSQSPRYKVAKRGQDVALRCDPISGHVSLFWYQQALGQGPEFLTYFQNEAQLDKSGLPSDRFFAERPEGSVSTLKIQRTQQEDSAVYLCASSLVLEGELFFGEGSRLTVL.